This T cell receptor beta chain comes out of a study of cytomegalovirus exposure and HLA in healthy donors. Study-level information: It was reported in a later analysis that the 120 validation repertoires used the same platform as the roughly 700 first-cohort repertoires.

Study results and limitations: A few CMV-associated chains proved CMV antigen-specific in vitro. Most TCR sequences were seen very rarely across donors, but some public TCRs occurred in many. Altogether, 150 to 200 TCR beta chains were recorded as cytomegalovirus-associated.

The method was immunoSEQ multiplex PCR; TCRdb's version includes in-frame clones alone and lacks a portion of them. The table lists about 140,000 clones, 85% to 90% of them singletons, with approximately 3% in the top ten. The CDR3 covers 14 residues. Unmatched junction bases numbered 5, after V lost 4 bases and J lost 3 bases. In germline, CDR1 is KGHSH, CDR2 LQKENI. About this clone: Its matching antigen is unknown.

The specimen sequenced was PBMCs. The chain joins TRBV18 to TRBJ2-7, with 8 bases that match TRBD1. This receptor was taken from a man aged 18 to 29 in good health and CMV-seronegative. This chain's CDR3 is CASSLGQANYEQYF. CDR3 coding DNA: TGTGCCAGCTCACTGGGACAGGCGAACTACGAGCAGTACTTC.